Listed below are T cell receptor beta chains from one sample, sequenced in a study of OX40 agonist ivuxolimab in advanced cancers. The repertoire was sequenced with immunoSEQ multiplex PCR; TCRdb's copy has only in-frame clones and lacks some. The table lists approximately 81,000 clones, about 88% of them singletons. The source was CD4+ or CD8+ T cells sorted from blood, collected in a trial of the OX40 agonist ivuxolimab. These receptors were taken from an adult with an advanced solid tumor such as melanoma, head and neck, liver or kidney cancer. CDR3s include the opening cysteine and the closing phenylalanine or tryptophan. Each record gives: clone size, D gene, V gene, J gene, CDR3 DNA, CDR3 protein. D genes are given only for firm matches. For some rows the clone size is stated as once, few or many, or as a class when expanded; others skip it.

few,TRBD1,TRBV6-6,TRBJ1-2,TGTGCCAGCAGCTGGGACAGGGAGGGCTATGGCTACACCTTC,CASSWDREGYGYTF
-,TRBD1,TRBV5-6,TRBJ1-6,TGTGCCAGCAGCCTCGGACAGGGGGGCACCTATAATTCACCCCTCCACTTT,CASSLGQGGTYNSPLHF
once,-,TRBV9,TRBJ2-5,TGTGCCAGCAGCGTAGGCAACGTGCAAGAGACCCAGTACTTC,CASSVGNVQETQYF
-,-,TRBV28,TRBJ2-1,TGTGCCAGCAGTTTATGGGGGACTTTCAGTGGGCATGAGCAGTTCTTC,CASSLWGTFSGHEQFF
-,-,TRBV13,TRBJ1-4,TGTGCCAGCAGCTTATCACGTTCCCGGGCCGAGGGTAATGAAAAACTGTTTTTT,CASSLSRSRAEGNEKLFF
once,-,TRBV5-1,TRBJ2-3,TGCGCCAGCAGCTTGGGTTCAGGGTCTAGCACAGATACGCAGTATTTT,CASSLGSGSSTDTQYF
-,TRBD1,TRBV14,TRBJ2-5,TGTGCCAGCAGCCAAACAGGGGGCGGGAAGACCCAGTACTTC,CASSQTGGGKTQYF
-,TRBD1,TRBV7-2,TRBJ1-2,TGTGCCAGCAGCTTAGGGACAGGGAACTATGGCTACACCTTC,CASSLGTGNYGYTF
-,-,TRBV19,TRBJ1-1,TGTGCCAGTAGTATTGAGGGGAGGTCGTCTGAAGCTTTCTTT,CASSIEGRSSEAFF
-,-,TRBV5-4,TRBJ2-7,TGTGCCAGCAGCTTGGAGGCGGGAACCTACGAGCAGTACTTC,CASSLEAGTYEQYF
-,TRBD2,TRBV2,TRBJ2-1,TGTGCCAGCAGTGATTGGGATAGCGGGGGGACATACAATGAGCAGTTCTTC,CASSDWDSGGTYNEQFF
once,-,TRBV7-9,TRBJ1-6,TGTGCCAGCGAGATGAGCTCCTATAATTCACCCCTCCACTTT,CASEMSSYNSPLHF
-,-,TRBV6-4,TRBJ2-3,TGTGCCAGCATCCTTGAGGAGGGGCCGGCGCAGTATTTT,CASILEEGPAQYF
-,TRBD1,TRBV6-4,TRBJ1-2,TGTGCCAGCAGTGCAAACAGGGGTGGTGGCTACACCTTC,CASSANRGGGYTF
once,-,TRBV7-2,TRBJ1-1,TGTGCCAGCAGCTTAGAGTCGGGGATGAACACTGAAGCTTTCTTT,CASSLESGMNTEAFF
-,TRBD1,TRBV6-5,TRBJ1-1,TGTGCCATCACTTTGACAGGGGAGAACACTGAAGCTTTCTTT,CAITLTGENTEAFF
-,-,TRBV19,TRBJ1-1,TGTGCCAGTAGTATTAACAGTTACACTGAAGCTTTCTTT,CASSINSYTEAFF
-,TRBD1,TRBV27,TRBJ1-2,TGTGCCAGCAGTCGAATAGGGGACAGGCTTAACTATGGCTACACCTTC,CASSRIGDRLNYGYTF
-,TRBD1,TRBV2,TRBJ2-7,TGTGCCAGCAGTGGGGGGTTCAGGGGGTACGAGCAGTACTTC,CASSGGFRGYEQYF
-,-,TRBV19,TRBJ2-7,TGTGCCAGTAGTGGGGGACCGCTCTACGAGCAGTACTTC,CASSGGPLYEQYF
-,TRBD1,TRBV30,TRBJ1-3,TGTGCCTGGAGTGGGGACAGGGGGATTGGAAACACCATATATTTT,CAWSGDRGIGNTIYF
-,-,TRBV4-3,TRBJ2-2,TGCGCCAGCAGCCCCTGGGCTGCGCCGAACACCGGGGAGCTGTTTTTT,CASSPWAAPNTGELFF
-,-,TRBV6-5,TRBJ1-2,TGTGCCAGCAGCTCAGTAAGGGGCTACACCTTC,CASSSVRGYTF
-,-,TRBV18,TRBJ2-7,TGTGCCAGCTCGGAACTTGACGGGCACTACGAGCAGTACTTC,CASSELDGHYEQYF
-,TRBD1,TRBV4-1,TRBJ1-5,TGCGCCAGCAGCCGTGAGACAGGGCCCCTTAGCAATCAGCCCCAGCATTTT,CASSRETGPLSNQPQHF
-,TRBD1,TRBV6-5,TRBJ1-1,TGTGCCAGCACCGACCGGACAGGTCAAGCTTTCTTT,CASTDRTGQAFF
few,-,TRBV10-1,TRBJ1-1,TGCGCCAGCAGTGAGGGGCACGACTGGACGGGGAACACTGAAGCTTTCTTT,CASSEGHDWTGNTEAFF
-,-,TRBV7-2,TRBJ2-3,TGTGCCAGCAGCTCCTCCAGAGTAAGCACAGATACGCAGTATTTT,CASSSSRVSTDTQYF
-,-,TRBV6-4,TRBJ1-2,TGTGCCAGCAGTGACACAGGGATAGTAGGAGGCTACACCTTC,CASSDTGIVGGYTF
once,-,TRBV6-5,TRBJ2-2,TGTGCCAGCAGTTACATGGGGTTCGGGGAGCTGTTTTTT,CASSYMGFGELFF
-,-,TRBV5-6,TRBJ2-7,TGTGCCAGCAGGCGTAATCGGGACTCCTACGAGCAGTACTTC,CASRRNRDSYEQYF
-,TRBD1,TRBV7-3,TRBJ2-7,TGTGCCAGCAGCTTAATTGGGACAGGTGGCGAGCAGTACTTC,CASSLIGTGGEQYF
-,TRBD2,TRBV11-3,TRBJ2-1,TGTGCCAGCAGTCCGGGGACTAGCGGGAGGAATGAGCAGTTCTTC,CASSPGTSGRNEQFF
-,-,TRBV2,TRBJ2-5,TGTGCCAGCAGGGAGGACCAAGAGACCCAGTACTTC,CASREDQETQYF
once,TRBD2,TRBV5-1,TRBJ2-1,TGCGCCAGCAGCTTGGGGCTAGCGGGGTACAATGAGCAGTTCTTC,CASSLGLAGYNEQFF
once,TRBD1,TRBV7-2,TRBJ1-5,TGTGCCAGCAGCCCGGGACAGTGGAATCAGCCCCAGCATTTT,CASSPGQWNQPQHF
-,-,TRBV5-6,TRBJ1-5,TGTGCCAGCAGCCGCGGGGGTTCAATCAGCAATCAGCCCCAGCATTTT,CASSRGGSISNQPQHF
-,-,TRBV6-1,TRBJ1-1,TGTGCCAGCAGTGAAATTGGATCCCTTGAAGCTTTCTTT,CASSEIGSLEAFF
-,-,TRBV7-2,TRBJ2-5,TGTGCCAGCAGCCCCCGGGTCAGGAAAGAGACCCAGTACTTC,CASSPRVRKETQYF
-,-,TRBV11-2,TRBJ2-7,TGTGCCAGCAGCTTAAGTGGGACGGCTTACGAGCAGTACTTC,CASSLSGTAYEQYF
-,TRBD2,TRBV19,TRBJ2-7,TGTGCCAGTCGCCCATGGGGGGGCTACGAGCAGTACTTC,CASRPWGGYEQYF